The rows below give T cell receptor beta chains drawn from one sample of a study of graft-versus-host responses after intestinal transplantation. Sequencing was performed with immunoSEQ multiplex PCR; in TCRdb, only in-frame clones are kept and a portion is missing. The profile shows roughly 99,000 clones, under 95% of them singletons. The antigens for these receptors are not known. The source was unstimulated CD8+ T cells sorted from spleen or lymph node cells, collected before transplant. Source of these receptors: a human donor who was the organ donor for an intestinal transplant. The CDR3 runs from the conserved cysteine through the conserved F or W. D genes are given only for firm matches. Rows give clone size only sometimes, using once, few, many, or a class for an expanded clone.

d_gene	abundance	v_gene	len	j_gene	CDR3aa	CDR3nt
TRBD1	.	TRBV5-8	16	TRBJ2-5	CASSVRTGDPRETQYF	TGTGCCAGCAGCGTCCGGACAGGGGACCCAAGAGAGACCCAGTACTTC
TRBD2	.	TRBV28	15	TRBJ2-1	CASSRGLAVDNEQFF	TGTGCCAGCAGTCGGGGACTAGCGGTCGACAATGAGCAGTTCTTC
.	.	TRBV29-1	13	TRBJ2-2	CGACYLDTGELFF	TGCGGGGCCTGCTATTTGGATACCGGGGAGCTGTTTTTT
TRBD2	.	TRBV19	16	TRBJ2-1	CASSIVALAEYNEQFF	TGTGCCAGTAGTATAGTAGCACTAGCGGAATACAATGAGCAGTTCTTC
.	.	TRBV30	10	TRBJ2-1	CAWDQYEQFF	TGTGCCTGGGATCAGTATGAGCAGTTCTTC
.	.	TRBV6-5	13	TRBJ2-2	CASSYSGTGELFF	TGTGCCAGCAGTTACAGCGGAACCGGGGAGCTGTTTTTT
.	.	TRBV7-9	14	TRBJ2-5	CASSPAQGIGTQYF	TGTGCCAGCAGCCCCGCACAGGGTATCGGGACCCAGTACTTC
TRBD2	.	TRBV7-8	15	TRBJ2-1	CASSLSAGGPNEQFF	TGTGCCAGCAGCTTATCGGCGGGAGGGCCCAATGAGCAGTTCTTC
TRBD2	.	TRBV6-4	15	TRBJ2-2	CASSELAGNTGELFF	TGTGCCAGCAGTGAGTTAGCGGGGAACACCGGGGAGCTGTTTTTT
.	.	TRBV6-1	11	TRBJ1-2	CASRREYGYTF	TGTGCCAGCAGGAGGGAGTATGGCTACACCTTC
.	.	TRBV2	15	TRBJ2-1	CASPPPGSHYNEQFF	TGTGCCAGCCCCCCTCCGGGAAGCCACTACAATGAGCAGTTCTTC
TRBD2	.	TRBV6-1	14	TRBJ2-7	CASRTSGTSYEQYF	TGTGCCAGCAGGACTAGCGGGACCTCCTACGAGCAGTACTTC
.	few	TRBV4-1	14	TRBJ1-5	CASSQVYSNQPQHF	TGCGCCAGCAGCCAAGTTTATAGCAATCAGCCCCAGCATTTT
TRBD2	.	TRBV30	16	TRBJ2-2	CAWSAEGGPSSGELFF	TGTGCCTGGAGTGCCGAGGGAGGGCCGTCGTCGGGGGAGCTGTTTTTT
TRBD2	few	TRBV5-6	14	TRBJ2-3	CASSIGLGADTQYF	TGTGCCAGCAGCATTGGACTAGGAGCAGATACGCAGTATTTT
TRBD1	.	TRBV11-2	18	TRBJ1-1	CASSLSPGQGAPNTEAFF	TGTGCCAGCAGCTTGAGTCCGGGACAGGGGGCGCCGAACACTGAAGCTTTCTTT
TRBD1	.	TRBV6-5	13	TRBJ1-1	CASRGQGPTEAFF	TGTGCCAGCAGAGGACAGGGCCCCACTGAAGCTTTCTTT
.	once	TRBV6-5	14	TRBJ2-2	CASSYGMNTGELFF	TGTGCCAGCAGTTACGGCATGAACACCGGGGAGCTGTTTTTT
TRBD2	.	TRBV13	15	TRBJ2-1	CASSLGGLAWHEQFF	TGTGCCAGCAGCTTAGGGGGACTAGCGTGGCATGAGCAGTTCTTC
TRBD2	.	TRBV6-5	13	TRBJ2-3	CASSLKAGDTQYF	TGTGCCAGCAGTTTGAAAGCGGGGGATACGCAGTATTTT
TRBD2	.	TRBV7-8	16	TRBJ2-1	CASSYEGLAVQGEQFF	TGTGCCAGCAGCTACGAGGGACTAGCGGTCCAGGGAGAGCAGTTCTTC
TRBD1	.	TRBV19	14	TRBJ1-6	CASSTGTGHSPLHF	TGTGCCAGTAGTACCGGGACAGGGCATTCACCCCTCCACTTT
.	.	TRBV27	13	TRBJ2-1	CASSPVFPHEQFF	TGTGCCAGCAGTCCCGTTTTCCCCCATGAGCAGTTCTTC
.	few	TRBV5-8	15	TRBJ2-3	CASSLHPLATDTQYF	TGTGCCAGCAGCTTGCATCCGCTAGCGACAGATACGCAGTATTTT
TRBD1	once	TRBV5-1	16	TRBJ1-1	CASSLGRGLGNTEAFF	TGCGCCAGCAGCTTGGGCAGGGGGCTCGGGAACACTGAAGCTTTCTTT
.	.	TRBV7-2	17	TRBJ2-7	CASSFPNLDSPPYEQYF	TGTGCCAGCAGCTTCCCGAATTTGGACAGCCCACCCTACGAGCAGTACTTC
TRBD2	.	TRBV5-1	16	TRBJ2-4	CASRRGGREAKNIQYF	TGCGCCAGCAGGCGGGGGGGCCGGGAAGCCAAAAACATTCAGTACTTC
.	.	TRBV9	12	TRBJ2-7	CASGGTVYEQYF	TGTGCCAGCGGCGGGACAGTCTACGAGCAGTACTTC
TRBD1	.	TRBV29-1	13	TRBJ2-2	CSVPGQGAGELFF	TGCAGCGTTCCGGGACAGGGGGCCGGGGAGCTGTTTTTT
.	.	TRBV7-9	11	TRBJ2-2	CASSLIKELFF	TGTGCCAGCAGCTTAATAAAAGAGCTGTTTTTT
.	.	TRBV2	14	TRBJ1-2	CASSDLRQYYGYTF	TGTGCCAGCAGTGATCTCCGACAGTACTATGGCTACACCTTC
.	.	TRBV9	15	TRBJ2-7	CASSVETGSGYEQYF	TGTGCCAGCAGCGTAGAGACGGGATCGGGCTACGAGCAGTACTTC
.	.	TRBV11-3	15	TRBJ2-2	CASSPPGVGPGELFF	TGTGCCAGCAGCCCACCGGGAGTGGGTCCCGGGGAGCTGTTTTTT
.	.	TRBV13	16	TRBJ1-2	CASSLESLGQLYGYTF	TGTGCCAGCAGCTTAGAATCCTTGGGGCAGCTTTATGGCTACACCTTC
.	.	TRBV19	13	TRBJ2-7	CASAPGQGYEQYF	TGTGCCAGTGCCCCTGGGCAGGGGTACGAGCAGTACTTC
.	.	TRBV7-8	14	TRBJ2-5	CASSNSQGPETQYF	TGTGCCAGCAGTAATTCCCAGGGTCCGGAGACCCAGTACTTC
.	.	TRBV19	15	TRBJ2-7	CASSIGFEGIPKQYF	TGTGCCAGTAGTATAGGTTTCGAGGGTATTCCAAAGCAGTACTTC
TRBD1	.	TRBV13	14	TRBJ1-3	CASSLGDRGNTIYF	TGTGCCAGCAGCTTAGGGGACAGGGGGAACACCATATATTTT
TRBD2	.	TRBV9	16	TRBJ2-1	CASSLSASGRYNEQFF	TGTGCCAGCAGCCTCAGTGCTAGCGGAAGATACAATGAGCAGTTCTTC
.	.	TRBV6-6	11	TRBJ1-1	CASSYGETKLF	TGTGCCAGCAGTTACGGGGAGACGAAACTTTTT
.	.	TRBV11-2	17	TRBJ1-6	CASSWPGVVRGNSPLHF	TGTGCCAGCAGCTGGCCCGGGGTGGTCCGGGGAAACTCACCCCTCCACTTT
TRBD2	.	TRBV27	15	TRBJ2-1	CASSILAGSYNEQFF	TGTGCCAGCAGTATCCTAGCGGGCTCCTACAATGAGCAGTTCTTC
TRBD2	.	TRBV2	14	TRBJ2-7	CASISGRVSYEQYF	TGTGCCAGCATTTCGGGGAGGGTTTCCTACGAGCAGTACTTC
.	.	TRBV10-2	11	TRBJ2-3	CASSVLFTQYF	TGCGCCAGCAGTGTTCTCTTTACGCAGTATTTT
TRBD2	.	TRBV7-9	16	TRBJ2-1	CASSNPGLANYNEQFF	TGTGCCAGCAGCAATCCGGGACTAGCCAACTACAATGAGCAGTTCTTC
.	.	TRBV28	16	TRBJ2-7	CASSLWRMGGTYEQYF	TGTGCCAGCAGTTTATGGAGGATGGGGGGAACCTACGAGCAGTACTTC
TRBD2	.	TRBV7-6	18	TRBJ2-1	CASSLLGLVGGRMNEQFF	TGTGCCAGCAGCTTACTGGGGCTGGTCGGCGGGAGGATGAATGAGCAGTTCTTC
.	.	TRBV5-1	15	TRBJ2-3	CASSLEGTYTDTQYF	TGCGCCAGCAGCTTGGAGGGGACTTACACAGATACGCAGTATTTT
.	.	TRBV18	18	TRBJ1-1	CASSLKNSRVPSNTEAFF	TGTGCCAGCTCACTGAAAAACTCTCGGGTACCGTCGAACACTGAAGCTTTCTTT
TRBD1	.	TRBV30	14	TRBJ1-2	CAWSPGQVYYGYTF	TGTGCCTGGAGTCCTGGACAGGTTTACTATGGCTACACCTTC
.	.	TRBV9	17	TRBJ1-6	CASSVGPRLGEDSPLHF	TGTGCCAGCAGCGTAGGTCCAAGGCTAGGGGAGGATTCACCCCTCCACTTT
TRBD1	.	TRBV9	15	TRBJ2-2	CASSTRQGGTGELFF	TGTGCCAGCAGCACACGACAGGGGGGCACCGGGGAGCTGTTTTTT
.	.	TRBV11-3	12	TRBJ1-2	CASSFGLAGYTF	TGTGCCAGCAGCTTCGGGTTGGCAGGCTACACCTTC
.	.	TRBV20-1	11	TRBJ1-2	CSAPPGYGYTF	TGCAGTGCCCCGCCAGGGTATGGCTACACCTTC
.	.	TRBV6-5	13	TRBJ2-3	CASSPRGTDTQYF	TGTGCCAGCAGTCCACGGGGCACAGATACGCAGTATTTT
.	.	TRBV13	12	TRBJ2-5	CASSTGQETQYF	TGTGCCAGCAGCACCGGGCAAGAGACCCAGTACTTC
.	.	TRBV7-7	15	TRBJ2-7	CASSPGGYGVYEQYF	TGTGCCAGCTCCCCCGGGGGTTATGGGGTCTACGAGCAGTACTTC
.	.	TRBV9	14	TRBJ2-7	CASSGLDSSYEQYF	TGTGCCAGCAGCGGACTGGACAGTTCCTACGAGCAGTACTTC